The clone carrying this T cell receptor (beta chain) was seen just once. No antigen is known for it. Blood specimens came from baseline, cycle 4 day 1, and cycle 7 day 1. The CDR3 covers 14 residues. Trimming removed 5 bases at V and 1 base at J, with 11 bases between. From germline, CDR1 is SGHTA and CDR2 FQGNSA. Libraries were prepared by immunoSEQ multiplex PCR; TCRdb keeps only in-frame clonotypes and omits some of them. This table holds about 61,000 clones, nearly 90% found once. This sample was included in a study of OX40 agonist ivuxolimab in advanced cancers. Overall study: With a range of roughly 20 to 79, age averaged approximately 60 years, and 65% to 90% were male. Study-wide findings and caveats: Antigen specificity remained undetermined for the expanded peripheral T cells.

This chain uses TRBV7-2 with TRBJ1-1; D is uncertain. This sample comprised CD4+ or CD8+ T cells sorted from blood, obtained in a trial of the OX40 agonist ivuxolimab. This receptor was identified in an adult with an advanced solid tumor such as melanoma, head and neck, liver or kidney cancer. CDR3 in amino acids: CASSGGPSNTEAFF. CDR3 in DNA: TGTGCCAGCAGCGGAGGACCTTCGAACACTGAAGCTTTCTTT.